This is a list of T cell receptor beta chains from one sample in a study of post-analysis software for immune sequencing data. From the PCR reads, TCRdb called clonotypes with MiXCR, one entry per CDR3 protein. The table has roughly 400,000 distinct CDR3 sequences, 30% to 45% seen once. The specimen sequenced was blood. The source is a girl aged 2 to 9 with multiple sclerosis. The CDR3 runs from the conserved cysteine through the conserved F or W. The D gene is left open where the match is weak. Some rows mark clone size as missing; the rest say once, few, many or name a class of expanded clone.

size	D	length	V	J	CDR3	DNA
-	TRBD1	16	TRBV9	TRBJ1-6	CASSALGGQQNSPLHF	TGTGCCAGCAGCGCTCTAGGGGGACAGCAAAATTCACCCCTCCACTTT
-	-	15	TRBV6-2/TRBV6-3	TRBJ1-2	CASRRTGHTNYGYTF	TGTGCCAGCAGGAGAACAGGACACACTAACTATGGCTACACCTTC
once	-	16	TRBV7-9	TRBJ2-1	CASSTREQGGYNEQFF	TGTGCCAGCAGCACCCGGGAGCAGGGGGGTTACAATGAGCAGTTCTTC
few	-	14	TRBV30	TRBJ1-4	CAWSVTDYPGKLFF	TGTGCCTGGAGTGTGACAGACTACCCTGGGAAACTGTTTTTT
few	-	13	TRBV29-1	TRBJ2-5	CSVDAPYQETQYF	TGCAGCGTTGACGCTCCGTACCAAGAGACCCAGTACTTC
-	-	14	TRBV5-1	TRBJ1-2	CASSLSAGTHGYTF	TGCGCCAGCAGCTTGTCTGCTGGGACCCATGGCTACACCTTC
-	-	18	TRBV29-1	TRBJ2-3	CSVEPRGRRGGATDTQYF	TGCAGCGTTGAACCCAGGGGCAGGCGTGGGGGAGCCACAGATACGCAGTATTTT
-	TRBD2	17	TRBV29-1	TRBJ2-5	CSVESWLGSGRKETQYF	TGCAGCGTTGAGTCTTGGCTGGGTAGCGGGAGGAAAGAGACCCAGTACTTC
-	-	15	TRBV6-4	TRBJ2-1	CASSAGDGSYNEQFF	TGTGCCAGCAGTGCGGGAGACGGGTCCTACAATGAGCAGTTCTTC
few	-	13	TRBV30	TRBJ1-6	CAWSDHIDSPLHF	TGTGCCTGGAGTGACCACATAGATTCACCCCTCCACTTT
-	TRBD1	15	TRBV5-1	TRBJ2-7	CASSRPGQGAGEQYF	TGCGCCAGCAGCCGGCCGGGACAGGGGGCGGGAGAGCAGTACTTC
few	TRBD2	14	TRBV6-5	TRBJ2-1	CASSPAGEYNEQFF	TGTGCCAGCAGCCCAGCGGGGGAGTACAATGAGCAGTTCTTC
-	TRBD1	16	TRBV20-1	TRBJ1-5	CSARKSRDRKNQPQHF	TGCAGTGCCAGAAAGTCCCGGGACAGGAAAAATCAGCCCCAGCATTTT
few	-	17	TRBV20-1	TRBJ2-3	CSARDFVKRGGSDTQYF	TGCAGTGCTAGAGATTTTGTGAAGCGAGGAGGATCCGATACGCAGTATTTT
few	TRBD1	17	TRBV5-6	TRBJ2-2	CASSRRDRGDLPGELFF	TGTGCCAGCAGCAGGAGAGACAGGGGTGATTTACCCGGGGAGCTGTTTTTT
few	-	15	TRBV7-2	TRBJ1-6	CASTGSVSYNSPLHF	TGTGCCAGCACCGGTTCGGTGTCCTATAATTCACCCCTCCACTTT
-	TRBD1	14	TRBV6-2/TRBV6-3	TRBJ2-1	CASSRDSNYNEQFF	TGTGCCAGCAGCCGGGACAGCAATTACAATGAGCAGTTCTTC
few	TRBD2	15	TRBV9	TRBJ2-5	CASSTIAGIQETQYF	TGTGCCAGCAGCACTATAGCGGGAATCCAAGAGACCCAGTACTTC
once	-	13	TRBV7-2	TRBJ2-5	CASSRTGTGEQYF	TGTGCCAGCAGTCGAACAGGGACGGGGGAGCAGTACTTC
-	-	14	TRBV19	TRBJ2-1	CASRGGTVYNEQFF	TGTGCCAGTAGAGGCGGGACAGTGTACAATGAGCAGTTCTTC
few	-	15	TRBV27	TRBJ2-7	CASSRGAGWGYEQYF	TGTGCCAGCAGCCGGGGGGCAGGATGGGGCTACGAGCAGTACTTC
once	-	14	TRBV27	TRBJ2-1	CASSSRPSIGEQFF	TGTGCCAGCAGTTCCCGACCCTCGATAGGGGAGCAGTTCTTC
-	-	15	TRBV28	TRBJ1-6	CASSFEQEGHSPLHF	TGTGCCAGCAGTTTCGAACAGGAGGGGCATTCACCCCTCCACTTT
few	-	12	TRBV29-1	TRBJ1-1	CSVVREDTEAFF	TGCAGCGTTGTCAGGGAGGACACTGAAGCTTTCTTT
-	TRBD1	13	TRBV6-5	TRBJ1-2	CASSTGAYGGYTF	TGTGCCAGCAGTACAGGGGCTTATGGGGGCTACACCTTC
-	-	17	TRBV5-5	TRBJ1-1	CASSLAHVGLSSTEAFF	TGTGCCAGCAGCTTGGCCCATGTTGGACTCTCGAGCACTGAAGCTTTCTTT
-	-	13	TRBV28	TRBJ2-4	CASSFHSSKGRYF	TGTGCCAGCAGTTTCCATTCTAGCAAGGGGCGGTACTTC
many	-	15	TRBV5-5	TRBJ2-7	CASSYDMLSSYEQYF	TGTGCCAGCAGTTATGACATGCTGAGCTCCTACGAGCAGTACTTC
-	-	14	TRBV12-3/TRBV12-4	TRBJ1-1	CVSSLVGIDTEAFF	TGTGTCAGCAGTTTAGTGGGGATCGACACTGAAGCTTTCTTT
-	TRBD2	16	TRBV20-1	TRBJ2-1	CSARVPAGLADNEQFF	TGCAGTGCTAGAGTTCCCGCGGGACTAGCGGACAATGAGCAGTTCTTC
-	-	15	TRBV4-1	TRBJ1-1	CASSSGLLRNTEAFF	TGCGCCAGCAGCTCGGGACTACTTAGGAACACTGAAGCTTTCTTT
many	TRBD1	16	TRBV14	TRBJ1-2	CASSQDLSRGNYGYTF	TGTGCCAGCAGCCAAGATCTTTCCAGGGGGAACTATGGCTACACCTTC
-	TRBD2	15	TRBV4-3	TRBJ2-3	CASSSTSGEGDTQYF	TGCGCCAGCAGCTCCACTAGCGGGGAGGGAGATACGCAGTATTTT
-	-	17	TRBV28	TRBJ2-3	CASSSLDYSVSTDTQYF	TGTGCCAGCAGTTCATTGGACTACTCAGTTTCCACAGATACGCAGTATTTT
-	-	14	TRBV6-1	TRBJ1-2	CASSEGALVYGYTF	TGTGCCAGCAGTGAAGGGGCCCTCGTCTATGGCTACACCTTC
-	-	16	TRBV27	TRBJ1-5	CASSPTTVPSNQPQHF	TGTGCCAGCAGTCCAACGACAGTTCCCAGCAATCAGCCCCAGCATTTT
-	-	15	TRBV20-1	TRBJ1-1	CSARDQGGDDTEAFF	TGCAGTGCTAGAGATCAAGGGGGGGACGACACTGAAGCTTTCTTT
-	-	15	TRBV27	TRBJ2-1	CASSLGTDPYNEQFF	TGTGCCAGCAGTTTAGGGACTGATCCCTACAATGAGCAGTTCTTC
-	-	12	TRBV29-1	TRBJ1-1	CSSGRGGTEAFF	TGCAGCTCCGGACGGGGGGGCACTGAAGCTTTCTTT
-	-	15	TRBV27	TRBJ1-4	CASSTRGTTGEKLFF	TGTGCCAGCAGTACCAGGGGCACTACGGGTGAAAAACTGTTTTTT
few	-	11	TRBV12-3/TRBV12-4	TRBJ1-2	CASSKTGGYTF	TGTGCCAGCAGTAAGACAGGAGGATACACCTTC
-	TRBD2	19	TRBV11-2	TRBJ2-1	CASSIRGLAVLSSYNEQFF	TGTGCCAGCAGCATCCGCGGACTAGCGGTCCTGAGCTCCTACAATGAGCAGTTCTTC
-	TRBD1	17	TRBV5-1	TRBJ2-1	CASSSTGQLTFYNEQFF	TGCGCCAGCAGCTCGACGGGACAGCTAACGTTCTACAATGAGCAGTTCTTC
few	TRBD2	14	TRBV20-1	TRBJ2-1	CSALPLAGVYEQFF	TGCAGTGCTCTACCACTAGCGGGAGTTTATGAGCAGTTCTTC
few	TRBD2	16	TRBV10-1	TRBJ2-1	CASSESSGGAFDEQFF	TGCGCCAGCAGTGAGAGTAGCGGGGGGGCCTTTGATGAGCAGTTCTTC
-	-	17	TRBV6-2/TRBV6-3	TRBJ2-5	CASSRPIGYVQGETQYF	TGTGCCAGCAGCCGCCCCATCGGATACGTCCAGGGAGAGACCCAGTACTTC
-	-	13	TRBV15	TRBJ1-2	CATSREGHYGYTF	TGTGCCACCAGCAGAGAGGGGCACTATGGCTACACCTTC
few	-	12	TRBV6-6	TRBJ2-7	CASSYGTYEQYF	TGTGCCAGCAGTTACGGGACCTACGAGCAGTACTTC
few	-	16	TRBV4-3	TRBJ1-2	CASSQDLGKGVYGYTF	TGCGCCAGCAGCCAAGATCTGGGGAAGGGTGTCTATGGCTACACCTTC
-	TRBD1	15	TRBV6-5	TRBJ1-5	CASRSRDRGNQPQHF	TGTGCCAGCAGGAGCCGGGACAGGGGAAATCAGCCCCAGCATTTT
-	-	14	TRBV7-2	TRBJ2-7	CASSSPKRPYEQYF	TGTGCCAGCAGCTCCCCGAAGCGGCCCTACGAGCAGTACTTC
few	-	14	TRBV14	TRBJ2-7	CASSQETKGYEQYF	TGTGCCAGCAGCCAGGAGACTAAGGGGTACGAGCAGTACTTC
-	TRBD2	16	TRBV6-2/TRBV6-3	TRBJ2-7	CASSTPGSGSRYEQYF	TGTGCCAGCAGTACCCCGGGAAGCGGGAGTAGGTACGAGCAGTACTTC
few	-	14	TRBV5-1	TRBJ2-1	CASSLAYQAGEQFF	TGCGCCAGCAGCTTGGCCTACCAGGCCGGTGAGCAGTTCTTC
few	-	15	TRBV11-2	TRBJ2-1	CASSLRYGGSNEQFF	TGTGCCAGCAGCTTACGGTACGGAGGGTCCAATGAGCAGTTCTTC